The 26 T cell receptor beta chains below come from one sample, sequenced in a study of vaccination and CD4 T cells after COVID-19. Indicated treatment: approximately nine-day PBMC culture with coronavirus spike peptide pools or control peptides (ViraFEST assay). Their antigens remain unidentified. CD4+ T cells that had been cultured provided DNA sequenced with the Oncomine TCR Beta short-read assay. Each CDR3 protein is one row after TCRdb ran MiXCR on the PCR reads. The table has roughly 11,000 distinct CDR3 sequences, 53% seen once; the top ten hold 30%. The sample taken for sequencing was CD4+ T cells from blood, cultured in vitro. These receptors were collected from a human donor who had recovered from COVID-19.

This sequence joins TRBV20-1 and TRBJ2-1, with 13 positions matching TRBD2. V dropped 7 bases and J dropped 5; count of bases not matched to a gene: 5. Germline CDR1 is DFQATT and CDR2 is SNEGSKA (reference sequence). This CDR3 region has 14 residues. The CDR3 here is CSVTSGRGDNEQFF. Here the CDR3 DNA reads TGCAGTGTTACTAGCGGGAGGGGGGACAATGAGCAGTTCTTC.

This clonotype ranks as large (0.1 to 1%). The rearrangement joins TRBV20-1 to TRBJ2-3, with TRBD1 identical over 8 bases. The V gene's germline CDR1 is DFQATT and CDR2 SNEGSKA (reference sequence). The CDR3 is made up of 14 amino acids. After removal of 3 bases from V and 0 bases from J, the junction contained 2 bases not matched to a gene. The CDR3 DNA follows: TGCAGTGCTAGGGGACAGGTTAGCACAGATACGCAGTATTTT. Amino acids: CSARGQVSTDTQYF.

The chain has TRBV7-9 and TRBJ2-2, with D possibly matching TRBD2 (5 bases). V lost 3 bases, J lost 4 bases, and 12 bases lay in between. This CDR3 is built from 15 residues. Germline CDR1 is SEHNR and CDR2 is FQNEAQ (reference sequence). CDR3 residues: CASSFGRTGTGELFF. CDR3 coding DNA: TGTGCCAGCAGCTTTGGGAGAACGGGCACCGGGGAGCTGTTTTTT. The entire variable domain, with the rest obtained from reference TRBV7-9 and TRBJ2-2, is as follows: DTGVSQNPRHKITKRGQNVTFRCDPISEHNRLYWYRQTLGQGPEFLTYFQNEAQLEKSRLLSDRFSAERPKGSFSTLEIQRTEQGDSAMYLCASSFGRTGTGELFFGEGSRLTVL.

This chain uses TRBV6-1 with TRBJ1-3; D is unresolved. The CDR3 runs to 11 residues. The germline V and J ends were trimmed by 7 bases and 4 bases, with 5 bases remaining between them. CDR1 and CDR2 from the germline V gene are MNHNS and SASEGT. The DNA of the CDR3 is TGTGCCAGCACCACAGGAAACACCATATATTTT. The encoded protein is CASTTGNTIYF.

The chain uses TRBV2 and TRBJ1-1; D unclear. The CDR3 runs to 14 residues. Trimming stripped 6 bases from V and 2 bases from J, with 13 bases between. Germline V gene data show CDR1 as SNHLY and CDR2 as FYNNEI. CDR3 sequence (DNA): TGTGCCAGCAGGAGGTCCCTGCTCAACACTGAAGCTTTCTTT. The encoded protein is CASRRSLLNTEAFF.

This chain connects TRBV30 to TRBJ2-7; 12 positions match TRBD2. The J segment lost 3 bases and the V segment lost 3 bases, leaving 9 bases of the junction unmatched. Per germline, CDR1 GTSNPN and CDR2 SVGIG (reference sequence). The length of the CDR3 is 16 residues. The CDR3 loop is CAWRGSGGLAGYEQYF. CDR3 nucleotides: TGTGCCTGGAGGGGGTCAGGGGGACTAGCGGGCTACGAGCAGTACTTC.

This clonotype was detected only a few times. The V call is TRBV6-1, the J call TRBJ1-2; D uncertain. The CDR3 has 11 amino acids. V shed 4 bases and J shed 7 bases, with 7 bases lying between them. From germline, CDR1 is MNHNS and CDR2 SASEGT. DNA for the CDR3: TGTGCCAGCAGTGCCGGCGGTGGCTACACCTTC. Translating gives CASSAGGGYTF.

This chain joins TRBV27 and TRBJ1-2, with D perhaps TRBD1 (6 bases). Trimming took 8 bases from V and 8 from J, leaving 24 bases between them. The V gene's germline CDR1 is MNHEY and CDR2 SMNVEV (reference sequence). CDR3 size: 15 residues. In DNA, the CDR3 is TGTGCCAGCGCCCCCCGGGACAATCAAGTCAGAGGCTACACCTTC. As protein: CASAPRDNQVRGYTF.

V and J are TRBV5-8 and TRBJ2-7; D tentatively reads TRBD1 or TRBD2 (5 bases each). In germline, CDR1 is SGHTS, CDR2 YDEGEE. V was pared by 10 bases and J by 5 bases, with 16 bases between. This CDR3 is built from 12 residues. The CDR3 DNA is TGTGCCGAAGGATCCGAGGGGAACGAGCAGTACTTC. The encoded protein is CAEGSEGNEQYF.

The chain is built from TRBV6-2 or TRBV6-3 and TRBJ1-5; perhaps TRBD1 as D (5 bases). CDR3 length equals 16 residues. V was cut by 5 bases and J by 6 bases, with 20 bases left in between. In germline, CDR1 is MNHEY, CDR2 SVGEGT. The CDR3 DNA follows: TGTGCCAGCAGTAGATTGGGGACTGCCAATGTTCAGCCCCAGCATTTT. Translating it yields CASSRLGTANVQPQHF.

In its sample, this clonotype was seen a few times. This chain links TRBV27 with TRBJ1-5; possible D gene TRBD1, 5 bases. CDR3 length: 14 residues. Trimming cost V 3 bases and J 6 bases, with 12 bases left between them. The germline V gene has CDR1 MNHEY and CDR2 SMNVEV (reference sequence). CDR3 amino acids: CASSFGGGGQPQHF. The CDR3 nucleotides read TGTGCCAGCAGTTTCGGGGGGGGAGGTCAGCCCCAGCATTTT.

The chain links TRBV15 to TRBJ2-1, with 13 positions matching TRBD2. The germline V gene has CDR1 LNHNV and CDR2 YYDKDF (reference sequence). Unmatched junction bases numbered 5, after V lost 3 bases and J lost 6 bases. The CDR3 has 16 residues. CDR3 residues: CATSSPGLAGVNEQFF. The CDR3 DNA sequence: TGTGCCACCAGCAGCCCCGGACTAGCGGGAGTCAATGAGCAGTTCTTC.

The J gene is TRBJ1-5, the V gene TRBV7-9, with TRBD1 as a possible D gene (6 bases). The CDR3 contains 15 residues. The germline V gene encodes CDR1 SEHNR and CDR2 FQNEAQ (reference sequence). V lost 5 bases and J 3 bases, leaving 14 bases between the germline ends. CDR3 loop: CASSVDPGDNQPQHF. The CDR3 DNA is TGTGCCAGCAGCGTAGACCCAGGGGACAATCAGCCCCAGCATTTT.

This clonotype was seen more than once but under ten times. The V gene is TRBV19, the J gene TRBJ2-7; 8 bases are shared with TRBD1. With V trimmed by 4 bases and J by 3 bases, 5 bases remained unmatched. The CDR3 has 14 residues. The germline CDR1 and CDR2 sequences are LNHDA and SQIVND (reference sequence). The CDR3 nucleotides read TGTGCCAGTAGTAAGACAGGGGTAAACTACGAGCAGTACTTC. Residues: CASSKTGVNYEQYF.

This sequence joins TRBV10-1 and TRBJ2-2, with TRBD2 identical over 12 bases. The V gene end was trimmed by 9 bases and the J gene end by 3 bases; junction bases not matched to a gene: 5. Germline V CDR1 and CDR2: WNHNN, SYGVQD (reference sequence). The CDR3 is 15 residues long. This chain's CDR3 is CASSSGRVDTGELFF. Here the CDR3 DNA reads TGCGCCAGTTCTAGCGGGAGGGTTGACACCGGGGAGCTGTTTTTT.

This clonotype has only a few counts. The chain employs TRBV7-2 and TRBJ2-2, with 10 bases matching TRBD1. The ends lost 7 bases at V and 5 bases at J; junction bases unmatched: 7. CDR3 length: 15 amino acids. In germline, CDR1 is SGHTA, CDR2 FQGNSA. The CDR3 DNA reads as TGTGCCAGCAAAGCCGGGACAGGGGAGACCGGGGAGCTGTTTTTT. The encoded protein is CASKAGTGETGELFF.

This clonotype came up a few times. The CDR3 loop reads CASSWGGGTDTQYF. CDR3 in DNA: TGTGCCAGTAGTTGGGGCGGGGGCACAGATACGCAGTATTTT. V and J are TRBV19 and TRBJ2-3, with D possibly being TRBD2 (6 bases). The CDR3 is 14 residues long. Trimming removed 5 bases at V and 1 base at J, with 10 bases between. CDR1 and CDR2 from the germline V gene are LNHDA and SQIVND (reference sequence).

A note on this clonotype: An end of the junction differs from the germline gene, which may be a read error. The chain combines TRBV7-2 with TRBJ1-5; D is possibly TRBD1 (5 bases). CDR1 is SGHTA, CDR2 FQGNSA, per germline. There are 12 residues in the CDR3. CDR3 DNA: TGTGCCAGCAGCTTTAGGGGTCAGCCCCAGCGTTTT. As protein: CASSFRGQPQRF. Looking up the rest from reference TRBV7-2 and TRBJ1-5 gives the full variable domain: GAGVSQSPSNKVTEKGKDVELRCDPISGHTALYWYRQSLGQGLEFLIYFQGNSAPDKSGLPSDRFSAERTGGSVSTLTIQRTQQEDSAVYLCASSFRGQPQRFGDGTRLSIL.

This clonotype was observed a handful of times. The chain is built from TRBV20-1 and TRBJ2-3; D may be TRBD1 or TRBD2 (6 bases each). V was clipped by 6 bases and J by 1 base, with 11 bases between them. In germline, CDR1 is DFQATT, CDR2 SNEGSKA (reference sequence). CDR3 size: 13 residues. CDR3 protein: CSARGAGTDTQYF. The DNA of the CDR3 is TGCAGTGCAAGGGGGGCCGGCACAGATACGCAGTATTTT.

This clonotype was recorded a few times. The J gene is TRBJ1-5, the V gene TRBV28; maybe TRBD1 (5 bases). Trimming took off 3 bases at V and 3 bases at J, with 9 bases between the two ends. The CDR3 extends over 14 amino acids. Germline CDR1 is MDHEN and CDR2 is SYDVKM. DNA for the CDR3: TGTGCCAGCAGTTTTCAGGGAAACAATCAGCCCCAGCATTTT. This sequence encodes CASSFQGNNQPQHF.

The J gene is TRBJ2-2, the V gene TRBV24-1; D uncertain. The CDR3 has 13 residues. Looked up from germline, CDR1 is KGHDR and CDR2 is SFDVKD. The V gene lost 9 bases and the J gene lost 3 bases, with 10 bases spanning the gap. The CDR3 protein is CATGGPHTGELFF. The CDR3, as DNA: TGTGCCACCGGTGGACCACACACCGGGGAGCTGTTTTTT.

This clonotype showed up just a few times. The rearrangement links TRBV6-1 to TRBJ2-3; 11 bases align to TRBD2. Per the germline V gene, CDR1 is MNHNS and CDR2 is SASEGT. Trimming at V came to 6 bases and at J to 1 base, leaving 6 bases not matched to a gene. The length of the CDR3 is 16 residues. For the CDR3, the DNA is TGTGCCAGCAGCCCTATAGCGGGGGGGGGCACAGATACGCAGTATTTT. Translating it yields CASSPIAGGGTDTQYF.

The J gene is TRBJ2-2, the V gene TRBV5-4; D may match TRBD1 or TRBD2 (6 bases each). The CDR3 spans 17 residues. V lost 0 bases and J 5 bases, leaving 17 bases between the germline ends. Germline CDR1 reads SGHNT; CDR2 reads YYREEE (reference sequence). CDR3 in amino acids: CASSLGQGRSRTGELFF. CDR3 DNA: TGTGCCAGCAGCTTGGGGCAGGGGAGGAGTAGAACCGGGGAGCTGTTTTTT. Full variable domain (missing parts from reference TRBV5-4 and TRBJ2-2): ETGVTQSPTHLIKTRGQQVTLRCSSQSGHNTVSWYQQALGQGPQFIFQYYREEENGRGNFPPRFSGLQFPNYSSELNVNALELDDSALYLCASSLGQGRSRTGELFFGEGSRLTVL.

The chain links TRBV19 to TRBJ2-2; D is unclear. The CDR3 runs to 16 residues. Germline CDR1 reads LNHDA; CDR2 reads SQIVND (reference sequence). Trimming cost V 5 bases and J 5 bases, with 18 bases left between them. CDR3 sequence reads: CASSYTVSLGTGELFF. The DNA of the CDR3 is TGTGCCAGTAGTTACACGGTTAGCTTGGGGACCGGGGAGCTGTTTTTT.

The J gene is TRBJ1-2, the V gene TRBV28; TRBD1 matches at 12 bases. V lost 2 bases to trimming and J lost 7 bases; unmatched junction nucleotides: 8. Germline values: CDR1 MDHEN, CDR2 SYDVKM. The CDR3 runs to 16 residues. The CDR3 nucleotides read TGTGCCAGCAGTTTACCCGGGACAGGGGGCTTAAGTGGCTACACCTTC. It specifies CASSLPGTGGLSGYTF.

This clonotype appeared once. The chain links TRBV20-1 to TRBJ1-6; D gene unclear. V gave up 0 bases and J gave up 4 bases, with 10 bases separating them. CDR1 and CDR2 from the germline V gene are DFQATT and SNEGSKA (reference sequence). There are 15 residues in the CDR3. The DNA for the CDR3 is TGCAGTGCTAGAGATGGGATGGGGTATAATTCACCCCTCCACTTT. Translation gives CSARDGMGYNSPLHF.